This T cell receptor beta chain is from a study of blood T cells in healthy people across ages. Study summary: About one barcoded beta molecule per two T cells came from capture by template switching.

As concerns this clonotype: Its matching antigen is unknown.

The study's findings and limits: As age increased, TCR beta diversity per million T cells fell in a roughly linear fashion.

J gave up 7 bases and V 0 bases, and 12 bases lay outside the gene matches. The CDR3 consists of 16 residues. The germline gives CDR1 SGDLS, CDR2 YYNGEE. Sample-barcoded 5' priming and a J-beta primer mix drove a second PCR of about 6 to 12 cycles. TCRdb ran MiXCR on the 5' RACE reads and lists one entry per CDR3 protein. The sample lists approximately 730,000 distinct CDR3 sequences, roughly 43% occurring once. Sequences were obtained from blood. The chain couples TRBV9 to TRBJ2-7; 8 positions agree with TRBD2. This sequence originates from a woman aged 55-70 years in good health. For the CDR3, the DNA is TGTGCCAGCAGCGTAGCTTCGGTAGCGGGACACAATGAGCAGTACTTC. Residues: CASSVASVAGHNEQYF.